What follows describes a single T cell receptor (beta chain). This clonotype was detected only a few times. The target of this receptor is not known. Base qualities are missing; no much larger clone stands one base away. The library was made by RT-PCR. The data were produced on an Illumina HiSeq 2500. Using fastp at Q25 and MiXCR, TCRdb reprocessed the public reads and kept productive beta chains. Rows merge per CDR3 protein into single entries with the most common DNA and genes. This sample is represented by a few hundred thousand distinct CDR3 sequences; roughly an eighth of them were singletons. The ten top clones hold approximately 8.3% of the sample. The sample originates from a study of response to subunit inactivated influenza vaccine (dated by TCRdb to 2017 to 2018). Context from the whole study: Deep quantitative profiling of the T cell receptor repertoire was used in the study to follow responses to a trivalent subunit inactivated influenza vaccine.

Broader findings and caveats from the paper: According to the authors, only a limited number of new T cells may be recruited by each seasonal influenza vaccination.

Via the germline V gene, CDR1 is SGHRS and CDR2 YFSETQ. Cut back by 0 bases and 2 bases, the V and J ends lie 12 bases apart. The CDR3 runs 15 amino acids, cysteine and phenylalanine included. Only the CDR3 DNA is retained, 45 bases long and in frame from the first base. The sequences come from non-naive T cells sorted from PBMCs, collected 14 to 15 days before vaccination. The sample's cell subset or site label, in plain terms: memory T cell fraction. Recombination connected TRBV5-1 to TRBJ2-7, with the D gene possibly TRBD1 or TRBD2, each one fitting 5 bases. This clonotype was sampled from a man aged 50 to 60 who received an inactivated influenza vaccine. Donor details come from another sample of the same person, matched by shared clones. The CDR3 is CASSLGDRTTYEQYF. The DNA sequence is TGCGCCAGCAGCTTGGGGGACCGGACAACCTACGAGCAGTACTTC.